The 21 T cell receptor beta chains listed next were all sequenced from one sample in a study of vaccination and CD4 T cells after COVID-19. The study sequenced cultured CD4+ T cell DNA using the Oncomine TCR Beta short-read assay. MiXCR, run by TCRdb on the PCR reads, gives a single entry per CDR3 protein. The sample records some 20,000 distinct CDR3 sequences, roughly 50% being singletons. Specified treatment: roughly ten-day PBMC culture with coronavirus spike peptide pools or control peptides (ViraFEST assay). Their specific antigens are unknown. The material was CD4+ T cells from blood, cultured in vitro, obtained after SARS-CoV-2 vaccination. These receptors all stem from a human donor who had recovered from COVID-19.

The chain employs TRBV25-1 and TRBJ1-3; D is undetermined. V was cut by 5 bases and J by 0 bases, with 5 bases left in between. Germline V gene data show CDR1 as MGHDK and CDR2 as SYGVNS. The CDR3 extends over 13 amino acids. CDR3 sequence: CASSLASGNTIYF. The CDR3 coding sequence is TGTGCCAGCAGTCTTGCCTCTGGAAACACCATATATTTT.

The chain is built from TRBV19 and TRBJ1-5; weak D call: TRBD1 (5 bases). Looked up from germline, CDR1 is LNHDA and CDR2 is SQIVND (reference sequence). The CDR3 is 15 amino acids. V lost 7 bases and J lost 7, with 20 bases in between. The CDR3 loop reads CASKRVGPGLQPQHF. CDR3 nucleotides: TGTGCCAGTAAGAGAGTGGGACCGGGGTTGCAGCCCCAGCATTTT.

This clonotype came up a few times. This chain uses TRBV27 with TRBJ1-6; D is perhaps TRBD1 (6 bases). The V and J ends lost 5 bases and 0 bases respectively, with 8 bases between them. Per germline, CDR1 MNHEY and CDR2 SMNVEV (reference sequence). The CDR3 extends over 15 amino acids. CDR3 DNA: TGTGCCAGCAGTAGGGGGGGCTCCTATAATTCACCCCTCCACTTT. Amino acids: CASSRGGSYNSPLHF.

The chain couples TRBV4-1 to TRBJ1-2; D is unclear. The CDR3 runs to 13 residues. The V gene's germline CDR1 is MGHRA and CDR2 YSYEKL. Trimming pared 3 bases from V and 1 base from J, leaving 6 bases between. Written as DNA, the CDR3 is TGCGCCAGCAGCCAGGACGATAACTATGGCTACACCTTC. Residues: CASSQDDNYGYTF.

This clonotype has a handful of counts. The chain carries TRBV27 and TRBJ2-1, with D unclear. Per the germline V gene, CDR1 is MNHEY and CDR2 is SMNVEV (reference sequence). There are 12 residues in the CDR3. The CDR3 sequence is CASRSSYNEQFF. The CDR3 DNA reads TGTGCGTCCCGGAGCTCCTACAATGAGCAGTTCTTC.

The chain has TRBV27 and TRBJ1-2; 9 bases are shared with TRBD1. The germline CDR1 and CDR2 sequences are MNHEY and SMNVEV (reference sequence). The CDR3 sequence is 16 residues long. With V trimmed by 2 bases and J by 5 bases, 9 bases remained unmatched. The CDR3 nucleotides read TGTGCCAGCAGTTTAGTTTTCGACAGGGGGGAATATGGCTACACCTTC. Translating gives CASSLVFDRGEYGYTF.

The chain has TRBV19 and TRBJ2-2, with D uncertain. CDR3 length: 14 residues. CDR1 and CDR2 (germline): LNHDA, SQIVND (reference sequence). Deletions cut 7 bases from V and 5 bases from J, with 14 bases between. The CDR3 reads CASTHASRTGELFF. CDR3 coding DNA: TGTGCCAGTACACATGCGAGTAGGACCGGGGAGCTGTTTTTT.

J is TRBJ2-3 and V is TRBV7-2, with 10 bases fitting TRBD2. Germline CDR1 and CDR2: SGHTA and FQGNSA. The CDR3 is made up of 15 amino acids. V trimming: 5 bases; J trimming: 6 bases; junction bases outside the gene matches: 8. CDR3 protein: CASSVSGRSADTQYF. In DNA, the CDR3 is TGTGCCAGCAGCGTTAGCGGGAGGTCGGCGGATACGCAGTATTTT.

This chain uses TRBV7-8 with TRBJ1-2; perhaps TRBD1 as D (6 bases). The V and J ends lost 5 bases and 6 bases respectively, with 22 bases between them. This CDR3 is built from 16 residues. Germline V gene data show CDR1 as SGHVS and CDR2 as FQNEAQ. CDR3 in amino acids: CASSLTTGPWFDGYTF. The CDR3, as DNA: TGTGCCAGCAGCCTCACTACAGGGCCTTGGTTCGATGGCTACACCTTC.

A single count supports this clonotype. The chain recombines TRBV11-3 with TRBJ1-1; D uncertain. CDR3 length: 15 residues. The V and J ends lost 3 bases and 1 base respectively, with 12 bases between them. Germline lookup yields CDR1 SGHNT and CDR2 YENEEA. The CDR3 DNA follows: TGTGCCAGCAGCTTCTTCAGCGACGGGAACACTGAAGCTTTCTTT. Amino acids: CASSFFSDGNTEAFF.

The V gene is TRBV5-1, the J gene TRBJ2-7, with TRBD2 identical over 7 bases. The germline V gene has CDR1 SGHRS and CDR2 YFSETQ. The V gene end was trimmed by 5 bases and the J gene end by 5 bases; junction bases not matched to a gene: 10. The CDR3 runs 14 residues. For the CDR3, the DNA is TGCGCCAGCAGGGTACTAGCGAAGTCCCACGAGCAGTACTTC. This sequence encodes CASRVLAKSHEQYF.

The genes are TRBV5-4 and TRBJ2-5, with D maybe TRBD1 (6 bases). V lost 0 bases and J lost 4, with 10 bases in between. From germline, CDR1 is SGHNT and CDR2 YYREEE (reference sequence). The CDR3 is 14 amino acids. CDR3 sequence: CASSLEQGRETQYF. CDR3 DNA sequence: TGTGCCAGCAGCTTGGAGCAGGGGCGAGAGACCCAGTACTTC. Looking up the rest from reference TRBV5-4 and TRBJ2-5 gives the full variable domain: ETGVTQSPTHLIKTRGQQVTLRCSSQSGHNTVSWYQQALGQGPQFIFQYYREEENGRGNFPPRFSGLQFPNYSSELNVNALELDDSALYLCASSLEQGRETQYFGPGTRLLVL.

This chain links TRBV11-2 with TRBJ1-1, with 11 bases matching TRBD1. J gave up 4 bases and V 6 bases, and 7 bases lay outside the gene matches. This CDR3 has 15 amino acids. Germline V gives CDR1 SGHAT, CDR2 FQNNGV. DNA for the CDR3: TGTGCCAGCAGGTGGACAGGGGGCGCAGCCACTGAAGCTTTCTTT. Translated, it gives CASRWTGGAATEAFF.

This clonotype was seen a handful of times. The chain has TRBV6-2 or TRBV6-3 and TRBJ2-5; D uncertain. The length of the CDR3 is 15 residues. In germline, CDR1 is MNHEY, CDR2 SVGEGT. V was pared by 2 bases and J by 1 base, with 11 bases between. The CDR3 loop reads CASSYLTLGQETQYF. The CDR3 region has the DNA TGTGCCAGCAGTTACCTAACATTGGGCCAAGAGACCCAGTACTTC.

The V gene is TRBV20-1, the J gene TRBJ1-6, with no clear D. This CDR3 spans 16 amino acids. Germline-derived CDR1 and CDR2 are DFQATT and SNEGSKA (reference sequence). Trimming cost V 1 base and J 7 bases, with 17 bases left between them. The CDR3, as DNA: TGCAGTGCTAGAGGTCACCTGCGGGAGGCAAATTCACCCCTCCACTTT. The encoded protein is CSARGHLREANSPLHF.

This clonotype was observed a few times. The V call is TRBV5-1, the J call TRBJ1-1; 7 bases agree with TRBD1. The CDR3 totals 17 residues. The V segment lost 0 bases and the J segment 4 bases; nucleotides outside the gene matches: 12. Looked up from germline, CDR1 is SGHRS and CDR2 is YFSETQ. The CDR3 DNA sequence: TGCGCCAGCAGCTTGGCCCCACTTACAGGGGTGATCACTGAAGCTTTCTTT. It encodes CASSLAPLTGVITEAFF.

The rearrangement links TRBV7-2 to TRBJ1-2, with unresolved D. The CDR3 loop spans 15 amino acids. Germline V gene sequence: CDR1 SGHTA, CDR2 FQGNSA. Trimming removed 5 bases from V and 2 bases from J, with 15 bases in between. CDR3 residues: CASSQDVEPNYGYTF. CDR3 DNA sequence: TGTGCCAGCAGCCAAGATGTGGAGCCCAACTATGGCTACACCTTC.

This clonotype was detected a few times. The chain uses TRBV23-1 and TRBJ2-5; no clear D. TRBV23-1 is flagged as an ORF with uncertain function. The CDR3 runs to 17 residues. Trimming took 1 base from V and 2 from J, leaving 17 bases between them. The chain's CDR3 is CASSQYTPRTGQETQYF. Written as DNA, the CDR3 is TGCGCCAGCAGTCAATATACCCCTAGGACCGGTCAAGAGACCCAGTACTTC.

This clonotype has just a few counts. V usage is TRBV27 and J usage is TRBJ1-5, with D uncertain. V was pared by 10 bases and J by 5 bases, with 9 bases between. This CDR3 spans 11 amino acids. CDR1 is MNHEY, CDR2 SMNVEV, per germline (reference sequence). CDR3 sequence: CATGKDQPQHF. CDR3 DNA: TGTGCCACGGGAAAGGATCAGCCCCAGCATTTT.

The genes are TRBV7-2 and TRBJ2-7, with D perhaps TRBD1 or TRBD2 (5 bases each). V dropped 7 bases and J dropped 2 bases, with 18 bases sitting between them. Germline V gene sequence: CDR1 SGHTA, CDR2 FQGNSA. The length of the CDR3 is 15 residues. CDR3 DNA: TGTGCCAGCAACCCGGTGGTGGGGGTCCCCTACGAGCAGTACTTC. This translates into CASNPVVGVPYEQYF.

The DNA of the CDR3 is TGCAGTGTAATTGCAGATACGCAGTATTTT. As protein: CSVIADTQYF. The chain couples TRBV20-1 to TRBJ2-3, with D unclear. Trimming removed 7 bases from V and 4 bases from J, with 6 bases in between. Looked up from germline, CDR1 is DFQATT and CDR2 is SNEGSKA (reference sequence). The CDR3 has 10 residues.